The clone carrying this T cell receptor beta chain was seen a few times. The antigen is unknown. The second PCR ran roughly 7 to 12 cycles with a sample-barcoded 5' primer and J-beta primers. TCRdb fed the 5' RACE reads into MiXCR, producing one record per CDR3 protein. This table has about 720,000 distinct CDR3 sequences, around a fifth appearing once. The CDR3 contains 15 residues. Germline assignment: CDR1 SGHTA and CDR2 FQGTGA. With V trimmed by 2 bases and J by 6 bases, 6 bases remained unmatched. The record originates from a study of blood T cells in healthy people across ages. General study results and limits: Across samples, TCR beta diversity tracked strongly with naive T cell percentage. Donors of long life had a larger count of naive CD4+ cells and greater diversity than aged donors. Diversity figures based on one million T cells were deemed too low. Donor CMV infection status was unknown, possibly confounding age-related changes in expanded clonotypes.

This chain uses TRBV7-3 with TRBJ2-1, with TRBD2 matching 8 bases. The sample consisted of blood. This sequence was found in a man in his 70s in good health. The CDR3 reads CASSLQSSGINEQFF. In DNA, the CDR3 is TGTGCCAGCAGCTTACAGAGTAGCGGGATCAATGAGCAGTTCTTC.